Described below is a single TCR beta chain sequence and its context. Its target is not known. Repertoires were generated with immunoSEQ multiplex PCR, while TCRdb's copy carries only in-frame clones and drops some. The data show roughly 120,000 clones, 70% to 90% seen once. This specimen belongs to a study of T cell responses to AZD1222 COVID-19 vaccine. Study-wide results and limits: Vaccine-associated CD4 TCRs spanned spike, dominant at 160-218 and 743-854. Reports indicate that nearly half of spike-specific TCRs are directed at unmutated variant regions. Repertoire sampling was restricted to post-peak T cell response timepoints. Among AZD1222 vaccinees, only 5 to 7 were seropositive at baseline.

Trimming removed 6 bases from V and 4 bases from J, with 10 bases in between. The CDR3 runs 12 residues. The clonotype was recovered from an adult in good health. The rearrangement joins TRBV12-3 or TRBV12-4 to TRBJ2-7; possible D gene TRBD1, 5 bases. The specimen comprised peripheral blood, sampled on day 0 of AZD1222 vaccination. CDR3 residues: CASSLSGYEQYF. In DNA form, the CDR3 reads TGTGCCAGCAGCTTATCAGGGTACGAGCAGTACTTC.